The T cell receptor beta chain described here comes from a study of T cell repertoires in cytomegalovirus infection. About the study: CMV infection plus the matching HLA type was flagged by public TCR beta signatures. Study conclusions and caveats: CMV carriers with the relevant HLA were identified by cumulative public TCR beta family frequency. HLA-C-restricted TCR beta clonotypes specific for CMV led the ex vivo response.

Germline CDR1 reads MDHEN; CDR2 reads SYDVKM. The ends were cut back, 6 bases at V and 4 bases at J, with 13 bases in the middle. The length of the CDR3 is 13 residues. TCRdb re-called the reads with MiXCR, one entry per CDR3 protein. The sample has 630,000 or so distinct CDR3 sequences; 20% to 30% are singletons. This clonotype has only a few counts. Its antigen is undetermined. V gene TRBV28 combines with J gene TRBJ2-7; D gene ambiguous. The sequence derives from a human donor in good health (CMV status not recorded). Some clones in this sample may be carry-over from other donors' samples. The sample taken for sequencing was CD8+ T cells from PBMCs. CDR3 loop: CASSRPWTYEQYV. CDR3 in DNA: TGTGCCAGCAGCAGACCCTGGACGTACGAGCAGTACGTC.